These 22 T cell receptor beta chains originate from one sample sequenced in a study of CD8 T cells in ankylosing spondylitis. TCRdb itself ran the 5' RACE reads through MiXCR, one entry per CDR3 protein. Of fewer than 130,000 distinct CDR3 sequences in the sample, around 24% were seen once. Sequences were obtained from synovial fluid, either unsorted or a sorted T cell fraction (not recorded which). The receptors come from a male donor with ankylosing spondylitis.

The chain recombines TRBV5-1 with TRBJ2-1; D unclear. The CDR3 runs to 11 residues. Germline V lookup: CDR1 SGHRS, CDR2 YFSETQ. The V and J ends lost 3 bases and 8 bases respectively, with 6 bases between them. Written as DNA, the CDR3 is TGCGCCAGCAGCTCGTCGGATGAGCAGTTCTTC. Its protein product is CASSSSDEQFF.

This clonotype was recorded at least ten times. The chain is built from TRBV10-3 and TRBJ1-6; 9 nucleotides agree with TRBD1. V trimming: 8 bases; J trimming: 8 bases; junction bases outside the gene matches: 7. This CDR3 is 14 amino acids long. The germline V gene has CDR1 ENHRY and CDR2 SYGVKD. The DNA for the CDR3 is TGTGCCATCCGACCGGGACAGGGTCATTCACCCCTCCACTTT. Its translation is CAIRPGQGHSPLHF.

This clonotype came up a few times. The chain links TRBV4-1 to TRBJ2-7; 10 bases fit TRBD2. There are 15 residues in the CDR3. J was trimmed by 3 bases and V by 1 base; bases with no gene match: 3. The germline V gene has CDR1 MGHRA and CDR2 YSYEKL. The DNA of the CDR3 is TGCGCCAGCAGCCAAGCCGGACTAGCGGACTACGAGCAGTACGTC. This gives the protein CASSQAGLADYEQYV.

The genes are TRBV5-1 and TRBJ1-1, with 9 bases lining up with TRBD1. The J segment lost 7 bases and the V segment lost 4 bases, leaving 8 bases of the junction unmatched. The CDR3 consists of 14 residues. Germline-derived CDR1 and CDR2 are SGHRS and YFSETQ. The chain's CDR3 is CASSADRGWGEAFF. In DNA, the CDR3 is TGCGCCAGCAGCGCGGACAGGGGCTGGGGTGAAGCTTTCTTT. Together with reference TRBV5-1 and TRBJ1-1, the CDR3 gives the full variable domain: KAGVTQTPRYLIKTRGQQVTLSCSPISGHRSVSWYQQTPGQGLQFLFEYFSETQRNKGNFPGRFSGRQFSNSRSEMNVSTLELGDSALYLCASSADRGWGEAFFGQGTRLTVV.

J is TRBJ2-2 and V is TRBV6-1; 8 nucleotides agree with TRBD1. The germline V gene has CDR1 MNHNS and CDR2 SASEGT. The length of the CDR3 is 15 residues. Germline trimming cut 4 bases from V and 4 bases from J; bases unmatched to any gene: 5. The CDR3 protein is CASSVQDRATGELFF. The CDR3 DNA reads TGTGCCAGCAGTGTTCAGGACAGGGCCACCGGGGAGCTGTTTTTT.

The rearrangement uses TRBV3-1 and TRBJ1-1; D remains ambiguous. The CDR3 sequence is 11 residues long. Germline V gene sequence: CDR1 LGHDT, CDR2 YNNKEL (reference sequence). V dropped 3 bases and J dropped 6 bases, with 5 bases sitting between them. CDR3 nucleotide sequence: TGTGCCAGCAGCCATTCGGCTGAAGCTTTCTTT. Amino acid sequence: CASSHSAEAFF.

This clonotype came up a few times. The chain joins TRBV5-1 to TRBJ2-3; 9 positions agree with TRBD1. CDR3 length equals 16 residues. Germline CDR1 is SGHRS and CDR2 is YFSETQ. The V segment lost 2 bases and the J segment 4 bases; nucleotides outside the gene matches: 8. CDR3 DNA: TGCGCCAGCAGCTTTAACAGGGGGCGATCTTCAGATACGCAGTATTTT. It encodes CASSFNRGRSSDTQYF.

The rearrangement joins TRBV4-1 to TRBJ2-5; TRBD2 might be the D (6 bases). Trimming shortened V by 4 bases and J by 2 bases, and 17 bases separated the two germline ends. Germline V gene data show CDR1 as MGHRA and CDR2 as YSYEKL. There are 16 residues in the CDR3. The CDR3 sequence is CASSPRVGREQETQYF. The CDR3 nucleotides are TGCGCCAGCAGCCCCCGGGTCGGGAGAGAACAAGAGACCCAGTACTTC.

The V and J genes are TRBV11-1 and TRBJ2-7; D is possibly TRBD2 (5 bases). This CDR3 contains 12 residues. Trimming left V 5 bases short and J 7 bases short, with 12 bases between. Germline CDR1 and CDR2: SGHAT and FQDESV (reference sequence). The CDR3: CASSRHRREQYV. CDR3 in DNA: TGTGCCAGCAGCCGTCATCGGAGGGAGCAGTACGTC.

J is TRBJ1-1 and V is TRBV10-1, with D hard to call. The CDR3 sequence is 11 residues long. CDR1 is WNHNN and CDR2 is SYGVQD in the germline V gene (reference sequence). Trimming shortened V by 6 bases and J by 5 bases, and 7 bases separated the two germline ends. The CDR3 here is CASRSGTEAFF. CDR3 bases: TGCGCCAGCAGGTCGGGGACTGAAGCTTTCTTT.

This clonotype was recorded a few times. V usage is TRBV24-1 and J usage is TRBJ1-5, with unresolved D. V was cut by 4 bases and J by 4 bases, with 10 bases left in between. This CDR3 spans 14 amino acids. Per the germline V gene, CDR1 is KGHDR and CDR2 is SFDVKD. CDR3 nucleotides: TGTGCCACCAGTGACACCAAGCGAAATCAGCCCCAGCATTTT. It codes for CATSDTKRNQPQHF.

This clonotype was recorded a few times. The rearrangement joins TRBV7-2 to TRBJ1-1, with D tentatively TRBD1 (5 bases). Germline CDR1 SGHTA, CDR2 FQGNSA. Trimming removed 0 bases at V and 6 bases at J, with 8 bases between. The CDR3 is 13 amino acids. This CDR3 is CASSLAMGPEAFF. The CDR3 DNA follows: TGTGCCAGCAGCTTAGCGATGGGGCCTGAAGCTTTCTTT.

The rearrangement uses TRBV12-3 or TRBV12-4 and TRBJ1-1; 11 bases are a match to TRBD1. The CDR3 length is 16 residues. J gave up 0 bases and V 6 bases, and 6 bases lay outside the gene matches. CDR3 sequence (DNA): TGTGCCAGCAGCTGGGGACAGGGGGACTTGAACACTGAAGCTTTCTTT. Translated: CASSWGQGDLNTEAFF.

This chain joins TRBV20-1 and TRBJ2-1; perhaps TRBD2 as D (5 bases). The germline V and J ends were trimmed by 6 bases and 4 bases, with 19 bases remaining between them. The CDR3 loop spans 15 amino acids. Germline CDR1 and CDR2: DFQATT and SNEGSKA (reference sequence). CDR3 sequence: CSAYDEGLPYNEQFF. DNA of the CDR3: TGCAGTGCCTACGACGAGGGTCTACCTTACAATGAGCAGTTCTTC.

The J gene is TRBJ2-1, the V gene TRBV5-1, with TRBD2 identical over 9 bases. Germline V gene sequence: CDR1 SGHRS, CDR2 YFSETQ. V was clipped by 4 bases and J by 7 bases; unmatched bases: 9. This CDR3 contains 15 residues. DNA for the CDR3: TGCGCCAGCAGCCTGACTAGCGGCGGGGGGAATGAGCAGTTCTTC. Protein product: CASSLTSGGGNEQFF.

The V gene is TRBV27, the J gene TRBJ1-5, with TRBD1 identical over 8 bases. In germline, CDR1 is MNHEY, CDR2 SMNVEV (reference sequence). The CDR3 is 14 residues long. After removal of 8 bases from V and 1 base from J, the junction contained 4 bases not matched to a gene. The CDR3 region has the DNA TGTGCCAGCGGACAGGGCTTAAGCAATCAGCCCCAGCATTTT. This gives the protein CASGQGLSNQPQHF.

The genes are TRBV11-3 and TRBJ2-1, with 11 nucleotides matching TRBD1. The CDR3 length is 15 residues. V lost 5 bases to trimming and J lost 6 bases; unmatched junction nucleotides: 6. The germline V gene has CDR1 SGHNT and CDR2 YENEEA. The CDR3 nucleotides are TGTGCCAGCAGCCCCCGGGACAGGGGGGGCAATGAGCAGTTCTTC. Translation gives CASSPRDRGGNEQFF.

This clonotype was observed a few times. V gene TRBV18 combines with J gene TRBJ1-1, with D perhaps TRBD1 (5 bases). Germline V gene sequence: CDR1 KGHSH, CDR2 LQKENI. This CDR3 comprises 13 residues. Trimming took 5 bases from V and 7 from J, leaving 14 bases between them. In nucleotides, the CDR3 is TGTGCCAGCTCATCTGACGGGGACGTTGAAGCTTTCTTT. It encodes CASSSDGDVEAFF. The full variable domain, its missing parts supplied by reference TRBV18 and TRBJ1-1, is NAGVMQNPRHLVRRRGQEARLRCSPMKGHSHVYWYRQLPEEGLKFMVYLQKENIIDESGMPKERFSAEFPKEGPSILRIQQVVRGDSAAYFCASSSDGDVEAFFGQGTRLTVV.

The chain combines TRBV10-1 with TRBJ2-1; D may be TRBD2 (5 bases). This CDR3 has 13 amino acids. CDR1 is WNHNN and CDR2 is SYGVQD in the germline V gene (reference sequence). The germline V and J ends were trimmed by 6 bases and 5 bases, with 11 bases remaining between them. The CDR3 region has the DNA TGCGCCAGCAGGAGTGGGAGAGACAATGAGCAGTTCTTC. The encoded protein is CASRSGRDNEQFF.

This clonotype appeared a few times. The V call is TRBV10-3, the J call TRBJ2-3, with D possibly being TRBD1 or TRBD2 (5 bases each). The CDR3 runs 14 residues. V was clipped by 6 bases and J by 1 base, with 11 bases between them. Germline CDR1 reads ENHRY; CDR2 reads SYGVKD. The CDR3 spells CAISERGGTDTQYF. The CDR3, as DNA: TGTGCCATCAGCGAACGGGGCGGCACAGATACGCAGTATTTT.

V and J are TRBV10-3 and TRBJ2-1; D is possibly TRBD1 (7 bases). The CDR3 length is 14 residues. V dropped 5 bases and J dropped 5 bases, with 13 bases sitting between them. Germline assignment: CDR1 ENHRY and CDR2 SYGVKD. CDR3 coding DNA: TGTGCCATCAGTCGACAGGGAGGAGACAATGAGCAGTTCTTC. It specifies CAISRQGGDNEQFF.

The genes are TRBV30 and TRBJ2-3; 11 nucleotides line up with TRBD2. Trimming removed 0 bases from V and 8 bases from J; junction bases left unmatched: 10. Germline-derived CDR1 and CDR2 are GTSNPN and SVGIG (reference sequence). This CDR3 region has 16 residues. CDR3 amino acids: CAWSVRASGRFGTQYF. The CDR3 bases are TGTGCCTGGAGTGTACGAGCTAGCGGGAGGTTTGGTACGCAGTATTTT.